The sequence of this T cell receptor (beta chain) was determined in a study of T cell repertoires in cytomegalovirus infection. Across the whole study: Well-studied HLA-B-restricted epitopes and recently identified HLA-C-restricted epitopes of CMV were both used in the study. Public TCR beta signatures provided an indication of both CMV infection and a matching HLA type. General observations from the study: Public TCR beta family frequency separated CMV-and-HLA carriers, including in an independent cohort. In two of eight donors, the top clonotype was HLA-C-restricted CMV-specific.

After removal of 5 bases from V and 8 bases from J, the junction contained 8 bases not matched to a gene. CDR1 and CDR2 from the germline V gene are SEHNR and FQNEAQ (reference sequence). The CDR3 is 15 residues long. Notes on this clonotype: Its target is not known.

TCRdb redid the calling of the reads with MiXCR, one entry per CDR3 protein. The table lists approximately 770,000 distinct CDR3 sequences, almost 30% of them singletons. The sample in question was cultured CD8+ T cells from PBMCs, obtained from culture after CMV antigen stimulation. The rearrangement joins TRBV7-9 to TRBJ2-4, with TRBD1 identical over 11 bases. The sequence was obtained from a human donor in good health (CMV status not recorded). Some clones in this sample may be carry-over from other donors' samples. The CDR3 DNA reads TGTGCCAGCAGCAGCGACCGGGACAGGGGGGACATTCAGTACTTC. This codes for CASSSDRDRGDIQYF. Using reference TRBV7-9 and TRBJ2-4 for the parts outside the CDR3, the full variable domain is DTGVSQNPRHKITKRGQNVTFRCDPISEHNRLYWYRQTLGQGPEFLTYFQNEAQLEKSRLLSDRFSAERPKGSFSTLEIQRTEQGDSAMYLCASSSDRDRGDIQYFGAGTRLSVL.